This T cell receptor beta chain was profiled in a study of control samples from healthy donors and cancer patients. The CDR3 sequence is 15 residues long. Germline CDR1 SGHDT, CDR2 YYEEEE. V lost 5 bases, J lost 0 bases, and 12 bases lay in between. Sequencing used immunoSEQ multiplex PCR; TCRdb keeps in-frame clones, though not all of them. This sample has some 34,000 clones, with approximately 94% found just once. The origin of this receptor is a man aged 40-55 years with colorectal cancer. Input material: PBMCs. This chain links TRBV5-6 with TRBJ2-1; D is undetermined. The CDR3 region is CASRRGPSSYNEQFF. Written as DNA, the CDR3 is TGTGCCAGCAGACGTGGGCCTTCCTCCTACAATGAGCAGTTCTTC.